The following is a TCR beta chain sequence with its context. It has no known antigen specificity. Being one base from a much bigger clone, this may be a read error. The data originate from a study of cytomegalovirus exposure and HLA in healthy donors (dated by TCRdb to 2015 to 2018). Context from the whole study: According to a later analysis, the approximately 120 validation repertoires were produced on the same platform as the roughly 600 repertoires of the first cohort. The aim of the study was to test whether cataloging public T cell receptors could identify signatures of past pathogen exposure. Along with the roughly 610-subject first cohort, a separate validation cohort of approximately 110 different subjects was used. To predict cytomegalovirus infection status, the study combined high-throughput TCR immunosequencing, statistical association of individual TCRs with disease status, and machine learning.

Donors formed part of the validation cohort, which comprised 120 subjects and was distinct from the first cohort of 550 to 850 subjects. General conclusions and limits of the study: All 120 or so repertoires were used to score co-occurrence in the validation cohort in a later analysis, because that analysis had no HLA typing for the cohort. It was suggested by the authors that the approach could potentially be generalized to other disease states and immunological phenotypes. In both the original and validation cohorts, the classifier was reported to diagnose cytomegalovirus status with high specificity and sensitivity. In vitro tests confirmed that three of the cytomegalovirus-associated TCR beta chains recognize cytomegalovirus antigens. The study gave a list of about 150 TCR beta chains associated with cytomegalovirus. Subsequent analysis determined that TCRs grouped into clusters in the first cohort also showed a tendency toward co-occurrence across the approximately 110 validation repertoires, and approximately 94% of cluster scores exceeded 0. Most TCR sequences were seen in very few donors, while some public TCRs were found in many individuals.

V is shortened by 2 bases, J by 2 bases, and the region joining them spans 6 bases. Looking up the germline V gene yields CDR1 MDHEN and CDR2 SYDVKM. There are 13 amino acids in the CDR3, from cysteine to phenylalanine inclusive. The kept DNA is CDR3 alone, 39 bases in frame from the first base. Library prep was done by the immunoSEQ multiplex PCR assay. The published analysis was carried out like this. A statistical classification framework was developed to diagnose cytomegalovirus status using the catalog of TCR beta chain sequences. This immuneACCESS table, as held by TCRdb, lists in-frame sequences with V and J called but not all clones. Of the missing ones, under half trace to an unresolved V gene in checked studies; the others have no known cause. The V and J calls and the clone size are those of that table, but D and trimming were determined from the DNA. The sample table lists roughly 100,000 clones, about 86% of them with a count of one. In total, the top ten clones hold under 4.5% of the sample.

Sequenced input: PBMCs. The sequence derives from a woman aged 18-29 years in good health and CMV-seropositive. This receptor chain uses TRBV28 and TRBJ1-2; tentative D gene TRBD1, with 5 bases matching. The CDR3 protein is CASSLPGNYGYTF. The DNA reads as follows: TGTGCCAGCAGTTTACCAGGGAACTATGGCTACACCTTC.